This is a list of T cell receptor beta chains from one sample in a study of blood T cell repertoires in COVID-19. Clones were read by immunoSEQ multiplex PCR, and TCRdb kept only the in-frame ones, dropping some. The sample holds more than 85,000 clones; about nine tenths are singletons and the top ten take about 3.2%. The sample was peripheral blood. The origin of the receptors is a woman aged 70-85 years with acute or convalescent COVID-19. CDR3s include the opening cysteine and the closing phenylalanine or tryptophan. Fields, in order: V gene, D gene, J gene, clone size, CDR3 DNA, CDR3 protein. A D gene is named only where the DNA matches it firmly. A row's size may be missing; if present it is once, few, many or a size class.

TRBV18	TRBD1	TRBJ2-1	-	TGTGCCAGCTCATGGGACAGGGACGATGAGCAGTTCTTC	CASSWDRDDEQFF
TRBV6-4	-	TRBJ1-2	-	TGTGCCAGCAGTCGGGGGTCCGGGGAGGGGAACTCTGCTAACTATGGCTACACCTTC	CASSRGSGEGNSANYGYTF
TRBV28	TRBD1	TRBJ1-1	-	TGTGCCAGCAGTTCGGAAACAGGGGGAGCTTTCTTT	CASSSETGGAFF
TRBV6-4	TRBD2	TRBJ2-2	-	TGTGCCAGCAGTCAAAGCGGGGCGTCATCTTCCGGGGAGCTGTTTTTT	CASSQSGASSSGELFF
TRBV4-2	TRBD1	TRBJ2-6	-	TGTGCCAGCAGCCAAGAAATCTTTGGACAGGGGGCAGTCTCTGGGGCCAACGTCCTGACTTTC	CASSQEIFGQGAVSGANVLTF
TRBV7-8	TRBD1	TRBJ2-4	-	TGTGCCAGCAGCTACCCCATAGGACAGGATCTCTCCTTAGCCAAAAACATTCAGTACTTC	CASSYPIGQDLSLAKNIQYF
TRBV27	TRBD1	TRBJ2-7	-	TGTGCCAGCAGTCCCATCAGGGGGACACGTTCCTACGAGCAGTACTTC	CASSPIRGTRSYEQYF
TRBV20-1	-	TRBJ1-1	-	TGCAGTGCTAGTGAGGGCTCCATGAACACTGAAGCTTTCTTT	CSASEGSMNTEAFF
TRBV12-3/TRBV12-4	-	TRBJ1-1	-	TGTGCCAGCAGTTTAGAGTCGACATCAAGTGCTTTCTTT	CASSLESTSSAFF
TRBV6-4	TRBD1	TRBJ2-6	once	TGTGCCAGCAGTGCCGCGACAGGGGGAATCTCTGGGGCCAACGTCCTGACTTTC	CASSAATGGISGANVLTF
TRBV6-1	TRBD1	TRBJ1-1	-	TGTGCCAGCAGTACAGGACAGGTGGAGTTTTGGCTAGCTTTCTTT	CASSTGQVEFWLAFF
TRBV7-6	-	TRBJ2-3	-	TGTGCCAGCAGCTTAAACTTGCCGGGCACAGATACGCAGTATTTT	CASSLNLPGTDTQYF
TRBV5-4	-	TRBJ1-3	-	TGTGCCAGCAGCTTGGATACTGCAGGGGTCGGAAACACCATATATTTT	CASSLDTAGVGNTIYF
TRBV3-1/TRBV3-2	-	TRBJ1-5	-	TGTGCCAGCAGCCATGCAGGGTACAATCAGCCCCAGCATTTT	CASSHAGYNQPQHF
TRBV19	-	TRBJ1-1	-	TGTGCCAGTAGTATTAGTGGGGAGCGTGAAGCTTTCTTT	CASSISGEREAFF
TRBV30	TRBD1	TRBJ1-6	-	TGTGCCTGGAGACGACAGGGAAATTCACCCCTCCACTTT	CAWRRQGNSPLHF
TRBV27	TRBD2	TRBJ2-3	few	TGTGCCAGCGGAGCGGGGAGCACAGATACGCAGTATTTT	CASGAGSTDTQYF
TRBV9	-	TRBJ1-1	-	TGTGCCAGCAGCGTAGTTGGGCAGACAGCAAACACTGAAGCTTTCTTT	CASSVVGQTANTEAFF
TRBV6-5	-	TRBJ2-1	-	TGTGCCAGCAGTTACTCGTGGGGGCGGAGTTACAATGAGCAGTTCTTC	CASSYSWGRSYNEQFF
TRBV20-1	TRBD1	TRBJ2-2	-	TGCAGTGCTAGTATGACAGGGAGCAAGAACACCGGGGAGCTGTTTTTT	CSASMTGSKNTGELFF
TRBV5-4	TRBD2	TRBJ2-1	-	TGTGCCAGCAGCTTGTCTTCTAGCGGGAGATTGAATGAGCAGTTCTTC	CASSLSSSGRLNEQFF
TRBV5-1	TRBD2	TRBJ2-2	-	TGCGCCAGCAGCTTGACTAGCGGGAGTAGAGGCGGGGAGCTGTTTTTT	CASSLTSGSRGGELFF
TRBV28	TRBD1	TRBJ1-5	-	TGTGCCAGCAGCGGGACAGGGGGCAATCAGCCCCAGCATTTT	CASSGTGGNQPQHF
TRBV6-5	TRBD2	TRBJ2-5	-	TGTGCCAGCAGTTACTCGACGGCGGGAGGGGAGACCCAGTACTTC	CASSYSTAGGETQYF
TRBV2	-	TRBJ1-5	-	TGTGCCAGCAGTGTGGGAGAGAATCAGCCCCAGCATTTT	CASSVGENQPQHF
TRBV28	TRBD1	TRBJ1-2	once	TGTGCCAGCAGTTCGGGACAGGGGGCGGCTGGCTACACCTTC	CASSSGQGAAGYTF
TRBV19	-	TRBJ1-1	-	TGTGCCAGTAGTATAGGGGGCATGAACACTGAAGCTTTCTTT	CASSIGGMNTEAFF
TRBV5-1	TRBD1	TRBJ2-1	-	TGCGCCAGCAGCTTGGGTTACAGGGGCCAATACAATGAGCAGTTCTTC	CASSLGYRGQYNEQFF
TRBV6-9	-	TRBJ1-4	-	TGTGCCAGCAGGCCGGCGGGCGCAACTAATGAAAAACTGTTTTTT	CASRPAGATNEKLFF
TRBV24-1	TRBD1	TRBJ2-1	-	TGTGCCACCAGTGAGGGACAGGGGAGGAATGAGCAGTTCTTC	CATSEGQGRNEQFF
TRBV27	TRBD1	TRBJ1-1	-	TGTGCCAGCAGTAATCAGGGGGCGGCTGAAGCTTTCTTT	CASSNQGAAEAFF
TRBV7-8	TRBD2	TRBJ2-2	-	TGTGCCAGCAGCCTCAGCGGGAGTGGCACCGGGGAGCTGTTTTTT	CASSLSGSGTGELFF
TRBV6-1	-	TRBJ2-3	-	TGTGCCAGCAGTGAGTTGGGGCGCACAGATACGCAGTATTTT	CASSELGRTDTQYF
TRBV29-1	-	TRBJ1-1	-	TGCAGCGCCACCACAACAGGGATCGTAGTCGTGGCTTTCTTT	CSATTTGIVVVAFF
TRBV5-6	TRBD2	TRBJ2-5	-	TGTGCCAGCAGCTTGGAGGGACTAGGAGGAGAGACCCAGTACTTC	CASSLEGLGGETQYF
TRBV5-6	TRBD1	TRBJ2-2	-	TGTGCCAGCAGCTTGGTTACAGGGGTCCCACCGCGGGAGCTGTTTTTT	CASSLVTGVPPRELFF
TRBV6-6	TRBD1	TRBJ2-5	-	TGTGCCAGCAGTTATCCTACAGGGGTGGGTCAAGAGACCCAGTACTTC	CASSYPTGVGQETQYF
TRBV6-1	-	TRBJ1-5	-	TGTGCCAGCAGTGAGTCACGCGGGCTAGCGGAGAATCAGCCCCAGCATTTT	CASSESRGLAENQPQHF
TRBV5-4	-	TRBJ2-5	-	TGTGCCAGCACCCTAGGGGCGGGGCGCCAAGAGACCCAGTACTTC	CASTLGAGRQETQYF
TRBV15	-	TRBJ2-1	-	TGTGCCACCAGCAGAGGACTCGCGGGGCGATACAATGAGCAGTTCTTC	CATSRGLAGRYNEQFF
TRBV11-2	TRBD2	TRBJ2-4	-	TGTGCCAGCAGCTTCTGGACTAGCGGGGGGTCCTTAGCCAAAAACATTCAGTACTTC	CASSFWTSGGSLAKNIQYF
TRBV3-1/TRBV3-2	-	TRBJ1-1	once	TGTGCCAGCAGCCGGCGGGGGATGAACACTGAAGCTTTCTTT	CASSRRGMNTEAFF
TRBV5-1	TRBD2	TRBJ2-3	-	TGCGCCAGCAGCTTAGGAGCGGGGCCCCCCCCCACAGATACGCAGTATTTT	CASSLGAGPPPTDTQYF
TRBV6-4	TRBD1	TRBJ1-1	-	TGTGCCAGCAGCCTACAGGGGGCAGGCGCTGAAGCTTTCTTT	CASSLQGAGAEAFF
TRBV4-2	-	TRBJ2-5	-	TGTGCCAGCAGCCAAGGAGTCCGAGAGACCCAGTACTTC	CASSQGVRETQYF
TRBV29-1	-	TRBJ1-1	-	TGCAGCGTTGAGGCCGGGATGAACACTGAAGCTTTCTTT	CSVEAGMNTEAFF